This T cell receptor beta chain was observed in a study of blood T cell repertoires in COVID-19. Sequencing was performed with immunoSEQ multiplex PCR; in TCRdb, only in-frame clones are kept and a portion is missing. The table includes approximately 120,000 clones, around 83% detected once. Per germline, CDR1 MDHEN and CDR2 SYDVKM. This CDR3 has 15 amino acids. Trimming shortened V by 4 bases and J by 1 base, and 12 bases separated the two germline ends. V gene TRBV28 combines with J gene TRBJ2-3; possibly TRBD1 for D (5 bases). Material for sequencing was peripheral blood. The sequence was obtained from a woman aged 80 or older with COVID-19, enrolled during active disease. The CDR3 protein is CASSSSTRGTDTQYF. The DNA for the CDR3 is TGTGCCAGCAGTTCCTCAACCAGGGGCACAGATACGCAGTATTTT.